A selection of T cell receptor beta chains follows, all from one sample in a study of blood T cell repertoires in COVID-19. TCRdb's table, derived via immunoSEQ multiplex PCR, lists solely in-frame clones and lacks some. Here the sample spans approximately 210,000 clones, roughly nine tenths being singletons. The sample was peripheral blood. The receptors derive from a man aged 65-85 years with acute or convalescent COVID-19. Each CDR3 is given with its conserved first and last residue. The order of the fields is J gene, D gene, V gene, CDR3 protein. A D gene is named only where the DNA matches it firmly.

J: TRBJ1-1
D: TRBD1
V: TRBV12-3/TRBV12-4
CDR3: CASRKQGGTEAFF

J: TRBJ1-6
D: .
V: TRBV7-3
CDR3: CASSLKAGSPLHF

J: TRBJ1-5
D: TRBD1
V: TRBV28
CDR3: CATTSAPGTGGGQPQHF

J: TRBJ1-4
D: .
V: TRBV5-1
CDR3: CASSLGNGRQNEKLFF

J: TRBJ1-1
D: TRBD1
V: TRBV20-1
CDR3: CSAQSQGIAFF

J: TRBJ1-1
D: .
V: TRBV28
CDR3: CASSRGPLEAFF

J: TRBJ2-5
D: TRBD2
V: TRBV11-1
CDR3: CASSPRPTSGKETQYF

J: TRBJ2-2
D: TRBD1
V: TRBV27
CDR3: CASSLFGTENLIRGELFF

J: TRBJ1-1
D: TRBD1
V: TRBV6-6
CDR3: CASSYRDRGPVGEAFF

J: TRBJ1-2
D: TRBD1
V: TRBV2
CDR3: CASRAGQGISDYGYTF

J: TRBJ1-1
D: TRBD1
V: TRBV7-2
CDR3: CASSLAGTGNTEAFF